Listed here is a single T cell receptor beta chain. Its matching antigen is unknown. Sequence at one end of the junction differs from germline and may be a read error. The entry originates in a study of cytomegalovirus exposure and HLA in healthy donors. About the research overall: From donors who were HLA-typed, an early data release held around 80 million unique TCRs. Findings and limits, study-wide: Researchers had no immune exposure information except CMV serostatus available.

60 Vbeta and 13 Jbeta primers were used in PCR. Profiled with immunoSEQ multiplex PCR; TCRdb holds only in-frame clones, not every one. The specimen's table records 100,000 to 150,000 clones. Sequencing was carried out using PBMCs. The sequence was collected from a woman aged 40 to 50 in good health and CMV-seropositive.

The CDR3 protein is CFHAGGLQPFF. DNA for the CDR3: TGCTTCCACGCCGGGGGATTGCAGCCTTTCTTC. J is TRBJ2-7 and V is TRBV4-3; TRBD2 is a possible D gene (6 bases). This CDR3 has 11 residues. Germline lookup yields CDR1 LGHNA and CDR2 YSLEER.